The 19 T cell receptor beta chains presented below share a single source sample, sequenced in a study of blood T cell repertoires in COVID-19. The data were produced by immunoSEQ multiplex PCR, yet TCRdb's version contains in-frame clones alone and is incomplete. In the table there are about 220,000 clones, around four fifths of which are singletons. The specimen was peripheral blood. These receptors all stem from a man aged 25 to 45 with active or convalescent COVID-19.

The rearrangement uses TRBV7-2 and TRBJ2-7; possibly TRBD1 for D (5 bases). The germline gives CDR1 SGHTA, CDR2 FQGNSA. Trimming removed 5 bases from V and 6 bases from J, with 17 bases in between. CDR3 length: 14 residues. The CDR3 reads CASSGPPAGAEQYF. CDR3 nucleotides: TGTGCCAGCAGCGGCCCCCCTGCTGGGGCCGAGCAGTACTTC.

The V gene is TRBV2, the J gene TRBJ1-6; 9 bases are a match to TRBD1. The germline V gene encodes CDR1 SNHLY and CDR2 FYNNEI. This CDR3 is built from 15 residues. Trimming at V came to 6 bases and at J to 9 bases, leaving 9 bases not matched to a gene. CDR3 in DNA: TGTGCCAGCAGGCCTCCGGGACAGGGTAGTTCACCCCTCCACTTT. Translation gives CASRPPGQGSSPLHF.

V is TRBV6-2 or TRBV6-3 and J is TRBJ2-7, with D possibly being TRBD1 (5 bases). Trimming removed 2 bases at V and 2 bases at J, with 16 bases between. The CDR3 contains 16 residues. The V gene's germline CDR1 is MNHEY and CDR2 SVGEGT. DNA for the CDR3: TGTGCCAGCAGTTACCAGGGCCGATTTACCCCCTACGAGCAGTACTTC. Amino acid sequence: CASSYQGRFTPYEQYF.

The chain uses TRBV28 and TRBJ1-1; 10 nucleotides line up with TRBD1. Germline values: CDR1 MDHEN, CDR2 SYDVKM. The V segment lost 6 bases and the J segment 3 bases; nucleotides outside the gene matches: 4. The CDR3 is made up of 14 amino acids. CDR3 bases: TGTGCCAGCAGCCGACAGGGGGCCGACACTGAAGCTTTCTTT. It is translated as CASSRQGADTEAFF.

The chain is built from TRBV25-1 and TRBJ1-4; D call uncertain. Germline V gives CDR1 MGHDK, CDR2 SYGVNS. CDR3 size: 14 residues. Trimming pared 8 bases from V and 7 bases from J, leaving 17 bases between. Here the CDR3 reads CASGGLRLGEKLFF. The CDR3 DNA sequence: TGTGCCAGCGGAGGCCTGCGGTTAGGTGAAAAACTGTTTTTT.

This rearrangement joins TRBV6-5 to TRBJ2-7; D may be TRBD1 (5 bases). Germline-derived CDR1 and CDR2 are MNHEY and SVGAGI. The CDR3 consists of 14 residues. Trimming took off 7 bases at V and 0 bases at J, with 13 bases between the two ends. DNA of the CDR3: TGTGCCAGCATTGGCAGGGCCAACTCCTACGAGCAGTACTTC. Translation: CASIGRANSYEQYF.

The chain combines TRBV7-9 with TRBJ1-6; D unclear. V was shortened by 5 bases and J by 0 bases, with 8 bases between the two germline ends. Germline V CDR1 and CDR2: SEHNR, FQNEAQ (reference sequence). The CDR3 has 15 residues. CDR3 loop: CASSTGDSYNSPLHF. CDR3 DNA sequence: TGTGCCAGCAGCACCGGTGACTCCTATAATTCACCCCTCCACTTT.

This clone showed up just a few times. The chain couples TRBV29-1 to TRBJ1-2; D is ambiguous. Germline assignment: CDR1 SQVTM and CDR2 ANQGSEA. The CDR3 is 15 amino acids. Trimming removed 5 bases from V and 4 bases from J, with 20 bases in between. DNA of the CDR3: TGCAGCGTTTCTGACCCCCTCGCAGGCCGCTATGGCTACACCTTC. It codes for CSVSDPLAGRYGYTF.

The V gene is TRBV7-6, the J gene TRBJ1-3; the D gene is possibly TRBD1 (5 bases). V shed 3 bases and J shed 0 bases, with 9 bases lying between them. The CDR3 is 15 residues long. The germline gives CDR1 SGHVS, CDR2 FNYEAQ. CDR3 nucleotides: TGTGCCAGCAGCTTGGGGCAAGACTCTGGAAACACCATATATTTT. As protein: CASSLGQDSGNTIYF.

The chain couples TRBV5-8 to TRBJ2-7; 9 bases line up with TRBD1. This CDR3 spans 14 amino acids. After removal of 9 bases from V and 4 bases from J, the junction contained 11 bases not matched to a gene. The germline V gene has CDR1 SGHTS and CDR2 YDEGEE. CDR3 protein: CATGRGQGKYEQYF. CDR3 nucleotides: TGTGCCACCGGTCGGGGACAGGGTAAATACGAGCAGTACTTC. The whole variable domain, filled in from reference TRBV5-8 and TRBJ2-7, reads EAGVTQSPTHLIKTRGQQATLRCSPISGHTSVYWYQQALGLGLQFLLWYDEGEERNRGNFPPRFSGRQFPNYSSELNVNALELEDSALYLCATGRGQGKYEQYFGPGTRLTVT.

V and J are TRBV9 and TRBJ2-6; 9 bases map to TRBD2. Germline V lookup: CDR1 SGDLS, CDR2 YYNGEE. The V gene end was trimmed by 7 bases and the J gene end by 3 bases; junction bases not matched to a gene: 8. This CDR3 has 16 residues. The CDR3 coding sequence is TGTGCCAGCGGAAATAGCGGGAGACGTGGGGCCAACGTCCTGACTTTC. It specifies CASGNSGRRGANVLTF.

V usage is TRBV7-9 and J usage is TRBJ1-6; TRBD1 agrees at 7 bases. Germline CDR1 and CDR2: SEHNR and FQNEAQ (reference sequence). With V trimmed by 4 bases and J by 6 bases, 12 bases remained unmatched. This CDR3 has 17 residues. The CDR3 coding sequence is TGTGCCAGCAGCTCACCGGACAGGCACCGGGGTAATTCACCCCTCCACTTT. Protein product: CASSSPDRHRGNSPLHF.

V is TRBV20-1 and J is TRBJ1-4, with a tentative D call TRBD1 (6 bases). V was cut by 3 bases and J by 4 bases, with 12 bases left in between. The V gene's germline CDR1 is DFQATT and CDR2 SNEGSKA (reference sequence). CDR3 length: 14 amino acids. The DNA for the CDR3 is TGCAGTGCTAGTATAAGGGGGGGTAATGAAAAACTGTTTTTT. This translates into CSASIRGGNEKLFF.

The chain uses TRBV30 and TRBJ1-1, with D possibly being TRBD1 (6 bases). V dropped 3 bases and J dropped 0 bases, with 11 bases sitting between them. Germline values: CDR1 GTSNPN, CDR2 SVGIG (reference sequence). The CDR3 contains 14 residues. In DNA, the CDR3 is TGTGCCTGGAGGGGGGACACCATGAACACTGAAGCTTTCTTT. It translates to CAWRGDTMNTEAFF.

The chain links TRBV2 to TRBJ2-2; 8 bases align to TRBD1. V was clipped by 6 bases and J by 1 base; unmatched bases: 1. From germline, CDR1 is SNHLY and CDR2 FYNNEI. This CDR3 spans 14 amino acids. Written as DNA, the CDR3 is TGTGCCAGCAGGGACAGGGTGAACACCGGGGAGCTGTTTTTT. Protein: CASRDRVNTGELFF.

V usage is TRBV23-1 and J usage is TRBJ1-5; possible D gene TRBD1, 6 bases. TRBV23-1 is noted as an ORF with a role that remains uncertain. Trimming stripped 8 bases from V and 7 bases from J, with 18 bases between. The CDR3 runs to 14 residues. The CDR3 region is CASPGAGERQPQHF. The CDR3 DNA reads TGCGCCAGCCCCGGGGCAGGGGAGAGACAGCCCCAGCATTTT.

The rearrangement links TRBV18 to TRBJ2-7; D gene uncertain. Per germline, CDR1 KGHSH and CDR2 LQKENI. The V end lost 2 bases, the J end lost 5 bases, and 7 bases lay between the germline ends. The CDR3 has 12 amino acids. The CDR3 here is CASSPASHEQYF. For the CDR3, the DNA is TGTGCCAGCTCACCAGCCAGTCACGAGCAGTACTTC. Variable domain in full (rest from reference TRBV18 and TRBJ2-7): NAGVMQNPRHLVRRRGQEARLRCSPMKGHSHVYWYRQLPEEGLKFMVYLQKENIIDESGMPKERFSAEFPKEGPSILRIQQVVRGDSAAYFCASSPASHEQYFGPGTRLTVT.

The J gene is TRBJ1-2, the V gene TRBV3-1 (or the pseudogene TRBV3-2), with unresolved D. CDR3 length: 13 amino acids. Deletions cut 4 bases from V and 8 bases from J, with 14 bases between. The germline CDR1 and CDR2 sequences are LGHDT and YNNKEL (reference sequence). As DNA, the CDR3 is TGTGCCAGCAGCCTCCGGACGGGGTCGGGCTACACCTTC. Protein product: CASSLRTGSGYTF.

The table lists this clone with a few counts. The V call is TRBV5-1, the J call TRBJ2-1; TRBD2 matches 8 bases. V trimming: 0 bases; J trimming: 0 bases; junction bases outside the gene matches: 5. Looked up from germline, CDR1 is SGHRS and CDR2 is YFSETQ. The length of the CDR3 is 17 residues. CDR3 sequence reads: CASSLEVAGSSYNEQFF. DNA of the CDR3: TGCGCCAGCAGCTTGGAGGTAGCGGGAAGCTCCTACAATGAGCAGTTCTTC.